This T cell receptor (beta chain) stems from a study of blood T cell repertoires in COVID-19. The wider study: Sources were T cells, B-cell-depleted T cells, or PBMCs; the material itself was cDNA or gDNA.

Sequenced by immunoSEQ multiplex PCR; TCRdb stores in-frame clones only, minus some. Of about 59,000 clones listed, roughly 80% were seen once; the top ten hold 14%. This CDR3 comprises 14 residues. Germline CDR1 reads GTSNPN; CDR2 reads SVGIG (reference sequence). V lost 2 bases and J lost 3, with 11 bases in between. The J gene is TRBJ1-5, the V gene TRBV30; D possibly corresponds to TRBD1 (5 bases). The sequenced material came from peripheral blood. The TCR originated in a woman aged 70-85 years with acute or convalescent COVID-19. The DNA for the CDR3 is TGTGCCTGGAGTCCTGACAGACCCAATCAGCCCCAGCATTTT. This encodes CAWSPDRPNQPQHF.